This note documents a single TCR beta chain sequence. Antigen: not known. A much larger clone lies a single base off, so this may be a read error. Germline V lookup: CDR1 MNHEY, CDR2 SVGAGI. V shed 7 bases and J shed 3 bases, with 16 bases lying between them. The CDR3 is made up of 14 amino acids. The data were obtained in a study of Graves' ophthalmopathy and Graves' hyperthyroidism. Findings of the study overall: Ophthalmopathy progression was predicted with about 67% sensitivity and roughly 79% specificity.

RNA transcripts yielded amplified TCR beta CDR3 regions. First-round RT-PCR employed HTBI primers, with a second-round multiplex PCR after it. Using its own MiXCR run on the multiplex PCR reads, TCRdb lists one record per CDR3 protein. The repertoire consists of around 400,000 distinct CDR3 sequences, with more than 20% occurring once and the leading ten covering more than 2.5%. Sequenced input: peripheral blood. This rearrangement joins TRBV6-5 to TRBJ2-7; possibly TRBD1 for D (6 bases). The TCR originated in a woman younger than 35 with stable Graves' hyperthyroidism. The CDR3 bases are TGTGCCAGCACTTCTAACAGGGTGGTCTACGAGCAGTACTTC. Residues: CASTSNRVVYEQYF.